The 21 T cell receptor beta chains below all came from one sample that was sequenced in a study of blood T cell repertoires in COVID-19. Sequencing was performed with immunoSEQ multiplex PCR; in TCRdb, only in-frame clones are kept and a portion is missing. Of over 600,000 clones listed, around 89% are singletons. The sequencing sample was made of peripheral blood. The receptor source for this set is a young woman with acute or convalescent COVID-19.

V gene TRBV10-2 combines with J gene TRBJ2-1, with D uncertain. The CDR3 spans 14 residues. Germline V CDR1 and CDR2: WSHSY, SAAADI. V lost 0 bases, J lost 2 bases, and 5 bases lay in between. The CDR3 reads CASSESTTYNEQFF. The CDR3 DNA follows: TGCGCCAGCAGTGAGTCGACAACCTACAATGAGCAGTTCTTC.

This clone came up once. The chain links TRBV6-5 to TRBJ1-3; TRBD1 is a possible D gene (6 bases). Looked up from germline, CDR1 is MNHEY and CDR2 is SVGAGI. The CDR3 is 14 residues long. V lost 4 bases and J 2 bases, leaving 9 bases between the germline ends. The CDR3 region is CASSSPGAGNTIYF. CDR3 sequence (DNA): TGTGCCAGCAGTTCACCAGGGGCTGGAAACACCATATATTTT.

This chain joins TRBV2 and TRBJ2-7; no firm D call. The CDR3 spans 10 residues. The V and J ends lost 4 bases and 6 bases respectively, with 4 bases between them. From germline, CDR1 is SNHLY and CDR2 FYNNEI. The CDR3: CASSGAEQYF. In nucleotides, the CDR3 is TGTGCCAGCAGTGGGGCCGAGCAGTACTTC.

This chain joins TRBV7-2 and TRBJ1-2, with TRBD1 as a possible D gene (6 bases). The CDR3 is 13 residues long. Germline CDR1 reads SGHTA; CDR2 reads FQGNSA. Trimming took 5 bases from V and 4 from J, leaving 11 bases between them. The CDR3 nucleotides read TGTGCCAGCAGCGCGGACAGATTCTATGGCTACACCTTC. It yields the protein CASSADRFYGYTF.

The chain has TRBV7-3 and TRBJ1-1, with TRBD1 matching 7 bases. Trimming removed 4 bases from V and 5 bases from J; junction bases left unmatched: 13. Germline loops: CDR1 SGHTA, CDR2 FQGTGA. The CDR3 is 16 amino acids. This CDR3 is CASSSTGLVSGTEAFF. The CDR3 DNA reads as TGTGCCAGCAGCTCGACAGGGCTAGTCTCGGGAACTGAAGCTTTCTTT.

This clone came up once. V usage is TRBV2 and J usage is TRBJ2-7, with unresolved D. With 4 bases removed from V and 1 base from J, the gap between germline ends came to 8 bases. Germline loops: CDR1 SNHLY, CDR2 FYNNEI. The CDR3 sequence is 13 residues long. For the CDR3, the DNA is TGTGCCAGCAGTGTTGGCACATCCTACGAGCAGTACTTC. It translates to CASSVGTSYEQYF.

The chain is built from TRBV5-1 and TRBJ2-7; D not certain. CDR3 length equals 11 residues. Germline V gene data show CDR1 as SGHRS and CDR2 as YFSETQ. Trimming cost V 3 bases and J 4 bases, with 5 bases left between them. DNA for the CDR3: TGCGCCAGCAGCTATCTATACGAGCAGTACTTC. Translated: CASSYLYEQYF.

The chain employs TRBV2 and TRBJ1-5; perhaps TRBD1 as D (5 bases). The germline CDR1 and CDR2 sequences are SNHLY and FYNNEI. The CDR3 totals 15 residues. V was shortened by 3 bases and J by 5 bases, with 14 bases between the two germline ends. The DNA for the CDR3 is TGTGCCAGCAGTGAGTCCAGGGTGCCTTATCAGCCCCAGCATTTT. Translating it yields CASSESRVPYQPQHF.

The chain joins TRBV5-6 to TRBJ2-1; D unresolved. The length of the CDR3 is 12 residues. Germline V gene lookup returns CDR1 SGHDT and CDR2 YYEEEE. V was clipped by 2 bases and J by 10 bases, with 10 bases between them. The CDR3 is CASSFMRREQFF. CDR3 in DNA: TGTGCCAGCAGCTTTATGCGCAGGGAGCAGTTCTTC.

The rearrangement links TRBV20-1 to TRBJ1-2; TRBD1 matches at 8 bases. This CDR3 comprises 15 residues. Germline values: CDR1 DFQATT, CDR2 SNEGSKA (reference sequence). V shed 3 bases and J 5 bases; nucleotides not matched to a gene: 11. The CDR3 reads CSASGQGRLDYGYTF. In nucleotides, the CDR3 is TGCAGTGCTAGTGGACAGGGACGTTTAGATTATGGCTACACCTTC.

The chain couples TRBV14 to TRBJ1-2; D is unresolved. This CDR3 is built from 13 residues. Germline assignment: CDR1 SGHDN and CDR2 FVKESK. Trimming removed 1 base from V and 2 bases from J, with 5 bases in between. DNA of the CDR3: TGTGCCAGCAGCCAAGCACAGAACTATGGCTACACCTTC. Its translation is CASSQAQNYGYTF.

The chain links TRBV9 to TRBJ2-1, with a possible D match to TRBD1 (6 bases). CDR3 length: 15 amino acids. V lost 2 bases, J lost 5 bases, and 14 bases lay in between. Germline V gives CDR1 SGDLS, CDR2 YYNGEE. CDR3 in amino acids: CASSVDRITDNEQFF. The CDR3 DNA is TGTGCCAGCAGCGTTGACAGGATAACCGACAATGAGCAGTTCTTC.

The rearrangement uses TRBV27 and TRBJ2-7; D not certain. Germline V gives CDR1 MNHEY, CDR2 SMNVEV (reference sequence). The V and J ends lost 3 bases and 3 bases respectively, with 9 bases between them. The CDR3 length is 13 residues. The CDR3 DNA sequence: TGTGCCAGCAGTTTTCGTCAGAACTACGAGCAGTACTTC. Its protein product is CASSFRQNYEQYF.

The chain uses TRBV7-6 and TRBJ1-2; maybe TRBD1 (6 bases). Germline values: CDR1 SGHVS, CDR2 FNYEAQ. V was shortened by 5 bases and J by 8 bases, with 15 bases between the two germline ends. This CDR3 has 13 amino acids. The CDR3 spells CASSPLGGAGYTF. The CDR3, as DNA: TGTGCCAGCAGCCCCCTGGGGGGGGCCGGCTACACCTTC.

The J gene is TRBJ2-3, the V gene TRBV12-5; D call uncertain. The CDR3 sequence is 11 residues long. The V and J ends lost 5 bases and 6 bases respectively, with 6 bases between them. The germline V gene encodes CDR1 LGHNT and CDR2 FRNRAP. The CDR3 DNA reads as TGTGCTAGTGGTAAGCCTGATACGCAGTATTTT. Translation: CASGKPDTQYF. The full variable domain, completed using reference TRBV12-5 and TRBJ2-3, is DARVTQTPRHKVTEMGQEVTMRCQPILGHNTVFWYRQTMMQGLELLAYFRNRAPLDDSGMPKDRFSAEMPDATLATLKIQPSEPRDSAVYFCASGKPDTQYFGPGTRLTVL.

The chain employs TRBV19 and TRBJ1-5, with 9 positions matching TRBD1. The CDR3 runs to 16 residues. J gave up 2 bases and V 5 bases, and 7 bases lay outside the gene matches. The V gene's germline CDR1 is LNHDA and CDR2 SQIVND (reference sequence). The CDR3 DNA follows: TGTGCCAGTAGTCTACACCGGACAGGGGGCAATCAGCCCCAGCATTTT. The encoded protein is CASSLHRTGGNQPQHF.

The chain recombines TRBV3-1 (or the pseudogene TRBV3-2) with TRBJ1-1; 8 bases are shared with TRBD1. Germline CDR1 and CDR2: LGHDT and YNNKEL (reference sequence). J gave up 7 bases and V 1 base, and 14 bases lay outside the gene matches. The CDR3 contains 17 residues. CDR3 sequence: CASSQVGARGRIVEAFF. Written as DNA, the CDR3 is TGTGCCAGCAGCCAAGTTGGTGCCAGGGGGCGCATTGTTGAAGCTTTCTTT.

Here the CDR3 DNA reads TGTGCCAGCAGCGGACGGGATTGGTACAATGAGCAGTTCTTC. Translated: CASSGRDWYNEQFF. This rearrangement joins TRBV14 to TRBJ2-1, with D tentatively TRBD2 (5 bases). CDR1 and CDR2 from the germline V gene are SGHDN and FVKESK. The germline V and J ends were trimmed by 5 bases and 4 bases, with 12 bases remaining between them. The CDR3 has 14 residues.

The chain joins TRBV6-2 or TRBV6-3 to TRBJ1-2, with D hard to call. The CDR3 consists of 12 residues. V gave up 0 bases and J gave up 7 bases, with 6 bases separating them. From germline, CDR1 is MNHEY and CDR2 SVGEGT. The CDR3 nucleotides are TGTGCCAGCAGTTACTCGAGGGTTGGCTACACCTTC. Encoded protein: CASSYSRVGYTF.

The CDR3 bases are TGTGCCAGCAGCTTAGATCGGAGTAGCTATGGCTACACCTTC. Translating it yields CASSLDRSSYGYTF. The rearrangement uses TRBV11-2 and TRBJ1-2; D gene ambiguous. The V end lost 0 bases, the J end lost 4 bases, and 9 bases lay between the germline ends. CDR1 SGHAT and CDR2 FQNNGV come from the germline V gene. This CDR3 region has 14 residues.

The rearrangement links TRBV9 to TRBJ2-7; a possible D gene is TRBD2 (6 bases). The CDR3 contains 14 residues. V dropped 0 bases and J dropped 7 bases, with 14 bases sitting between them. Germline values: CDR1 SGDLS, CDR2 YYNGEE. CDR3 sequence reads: CASSVEGTPNEQYF. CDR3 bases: TGTGCCAGCAGCGTAGAGGGGACTCCTAATGAGCAGTACTTC.